What follows describes a single T cell receptor beta chain. There is no known antigen for this receptor. Base qualities are not recorded, but no much larger clone differs from it by a single base. This specimen comes from a study of OX40 agonist ivuxolimab in advanced cancers. Some background on the complete study: Ivuxolimab was a fully human IgG2 agonistic monoclonal antibody targeting the costimulatory receptor OX40 (CD134). Intravenous ivuxolimab was administered to patients every 2 weeks at six dose levels: 0.01, 0.1, 0.3, 1.5, 3 and 10 mg/kg. Among the roughly 52 dose-escalation patients, some 20 had hepatocellular carcinoma, 15 or so melanoma, 9 renal cell carcinoma and 9 head and neck cancer. In the dose-escalation cohort, around four fifths of patients were male, and the mean age was approximately 60 years with a range of about 23 to 79. Prior anti-PD-1, anti-PD-L1 or anti-CTLA-4 therapy was permitted, and 40% of dose-escalation patients had received checkpoint inhibitors. Partial responses were achieved by three dose-escalation patients, of whom one had hepatocellular carcinoma and two had cutaneous melanoma. The purpose of peripheral TCRbeta sequencing was to test whether ivuxolimab changed TCR sequence diversity and led to clonal T-cell expansion. The monotherapy dose-escalation portion (N = 52 patients) of the phase I ivuxolimab trial is reported in the paper. On the study overall, not on this receptor specifically: After ivuxolimab, CD8+ T cells had more expanded clones than CD4+ T cells on average. Low levels of normalized T-cell clonal expansion were also shown by some nonresponding patients. At doses of 0.1 to 3.0 mg/kg, clonal expansion of both CD4+ and CD8+ T cells in blood was seen between baseline and week 6. In partial responders in the 0.1-3.0 mg/kg groups, normalized peripheral clonal expansion was found to be among the lowest, especially among CD8+ T cells. The antigen specificity of the clonally expanded peripheral T cells was not determined.

To sequence the TCRbeta CDR3 region, genomic DNA was isolated from the sorted cells. The immunoSEQ Assay was used for sequencing of TCRbeta CDR3 regions. TCRdb re-hosts the immuneACCESS table, in-frame sequences only. Its copies lack some clones; in the studies checked, an unresolved V gene accounts for under half of them, and the cause for the rest is not known. This sample has about 22,000 clones in its table, and approximately 83% of those were observed once. Of the sample, roughly 32% is held by the ten largest clones. The trial excluded patients who had a history of autoimmune disease or who were on systemic immunosuppression. Peripheral blood for TCR sequencing was drawn from every dose cohort at baseline, at cycle 4 day 1 and at cycle 7 day 1. The samples were drawn from a first-in-human, open-label, multicenter phase I dose-escalation trial of ivuxolimab. Adults with locally advanced or metastatic head and neck squamous cell, hepatocellular, melanoma or renal cell carcinoma were enrolled in the trial. CD4+ and CD8+ T cells were sorted separately from peripheral blood before TCR sequencing.

Relative to germline, V is 0 bases shorter and J is 4 bases shorter, with 11 bases between their ends. The germline V gene yields SGDLS for CDR1 and YYNGEE for CDR2. The CDR3 numbers 15 residues from cysteine through phenylalanine. CDR3 DNA is the only sequence kept; it has 45 bases, read in frame from the first base. This sequence originates from an adult with an advanced solid tumor such as melanoma, head and neck, liver or kidney cancer. Rearrangement joined TRBV9 to TRBJ2-1; perhaps TRBD2 is the D gene, with 5 bases matching. The starting material was CD4+ or CD8+ T cells sorted from blood, obtained in a trial of the OX40 agonist ivuxolimab. The DNA is as follows: TGTGCCAGCAGCGTAGGACTACTCTCATACAATGAGCAGTTCTTC. This is translated as CASSVGLLSYNEQFF.